This T cell receptor (beta chain) was captured in a study of glioma-infiltrating T cells. There are 16 residues in the CDR3. Per germline, CDR1 MNHNY and CDR2 SVGAGI (reference sequence). V shed 2 bases and J 1 base; nucleotides not matched to a gene: 4. A remark on this clonotype: Its target is unknown.

TCR alpha and beta CDR3 regions were amplified from RNA using iRepertoire nested multiplex PCR. Input was roughly 85-450 ng of tissue mRNA or PBMC total RNA. TCRdb itself ran the multiplex PCR reads through MiXCR, one entry per CDR3 protein. The sample carries about 140,000 distinct CDR3 sequences, 35% to 50% recorded once. Notes on the study in general: Above-expected tissue-blood divergence occurred in all gliomas, most in low-grade ones. Tissue and blood shared very few CDR3 sequences.

Sequencing used glioma tissue, nonneoplastic brain tissue, or PBMCs (not recorded which). The chain has TRBV6-6 and TRBJ2-1; TRBD1 matches 8 bases. The clonotype comes from a human donor with low-grade glioma or glioblastoma, undergoing nonglioma brain surgery, or in good health (not recorded which). The CDR3 protein is CASSYRQGSSYNEQFF. The CDR3 DNA is TGTGCCAGCAGTTACCGACAGGGGTCTTCCTACAATGAGCAGTTCTTC.